This is a list of T cell receptor beta chains from one sample in a study of T cell repertoires in cytomegalovirus infection. MiXCR was run by TCRdb on the reads, yielding one entry per CDR3 protein. The sample includes around 440,000 distinct CDR3 sequences, over 9% seen only once; the top ten take around 9.6%. Sequencing was carried out using PBMCs. Receptors originate from a human donor in good health (CMV status not recorded). Some clones in this sample may be carry-over from other donors' samples. Each CDR3 is given without its conserved first and last residue.

TRBV29-1	10	TRBJ2-5	SVNRDQETQY
TRBV6-5	14	TRBJ2-6	ASRAALGAGANVLT
TRBV7-2	12	TRBJ2-3	ASSLRGSTDTQY
TRBV12-3/TRBV12-4	13	TRBJ1-1	ASSLQGTRTVRAF
TRBV7-3	12	TRBJ2-5	ASSLRRDQETQY
TRBV2	11	TRBJ2-2	AAGGRGTGELF
TRBV7-2	16	TRBJ2-3	ASSLEAGLAGSLDTQY
TRBV7-3	11	TRBJ2-3	ASSPIRGDTQY
TRBV2	10	TRBJ2-1	ASSGPGPEQF
TRBV5-6	12	TRBJ2-7	ASSQDRATDEQY
TRBV7-9	11	TRBJ2-3	ASSRQGRDTQY
TRBV20-1	11	TRBJ2-6	SVFSSGANVLT
TRBV20-1	13	TRBJ1-5	SARDKIGSNQPQH
TRBV20-1	12	TRBJ2-5	SARLAGGKETQY
TRBV20-1	15	TRBJ2-7	STRGSEGWYSSYEQY
TRBV7-2	13	TRBJ2-1	ASSLAEGGLYEQF
TRBV12-3/TRBV12-4	12	TRBJ2-1	ASRSSGGGSEQF
TRBV2	12	TRBJ2-7	ASKLDRSFYEQY
TRBV18	12	TRBJ1-2	ASSVSGQGYGYT
TRBV30	14	TRBJ1-2	AGGLQTGPRNYGYT
TRBV6-1	10	TRBJ1-1	ASSEAPAPMV
TRBV7-9	12	TRBJ2-5	ASSHRTVPETQY
TRBV5-1	13	TRBJ2-7	ASSPGGGIGGEQY
TRBV5-1	11	TRBJ2-5	ASSSIPRETQY
TRBV28	15	TRBJ2-3	ASRGRDDRDGTDTQY
TRBV14	13	TRBJ2-1	ASSPLRGGPNEQF
TRBV19	12	TRBJ1-1	ASSLNRGGTEAF
TRBV7-9	16	TRBJ2-1	ASSLGGRGSGSYNEQF
TRBV15	13	TRBJ1-4	ATSRGTRTNEKLF
TRBV7-6	10	TRBJ2-1	ASWDRSGEQF
TRBV2	10	TRBJ2-3	ASNLGQGPQY
TRBV6-6	11	TRBJ1-5	ASVQGFNQPQH
TRBV28	12	TRBJ1-1	ASRTSDTYTEAF
TRBV20-1	14	TRBJ2-2	SARGGLAGVTGELF
TRBV2	11	TRBJ2-2	ASRMVTAGELF
TRBV28	13	TRBJ2-5	ASSPRLAGVETQY
TRBV19	14	TRBJ1-5	ASRETGTGHNQPQH
TRBV20-1	9	TRBJ2-5	SARLQETQY
TRBV6-2/TRBV6-3	13	TRBJ2-1	ASRTTGTGQWEQF
TRBV3-1	15	TRBJ2-2	ASSRVGIRRYTGELF
TRBV7-9	17	TRBJ2-6	ASSLGADATFGGANVLT
TRBV9	9	TRBJ2-7	ASSVGDEQY
TRBV7-3	12	TRBJ2-1	ASRSGGQGSEQF
TRBV28	12	TRBJ2-5	ASKIWGPGETQY
TRBV6-1	13	TRBJ1-5	ASSLQQGAGQPQH
TRBV19	14	TRBJ2-2	ASSLSPGHTTGELF
TRBV9	14	TRBJ2-3	ASSPRDRGQADTQY
TRBV6-1	11	TRBJ2-3	ASSEHIADTQY
TRBV18	12	TRBJ2-2	ASSPPMGPGELF
TRBV7-9	11	TRBJ1-5	ASSLNSVQPQH
TRBV28	11	TRBJ2-5	ASRWTGQETQY
TRBV9	12	TRBJ1-2	ASSGGPRDYGYT
TRBV6-6	12	TRBJ2-1	ASSYSRSYNEQF
TRBV11-3	14	TRBJ2-3	ASSSRTSGGGDTQY
TRBV19	13	TRBJ1-1	ASSPGPFGTTEAF
TRBV7-6	14	TRBJ1-3	ASSLGPRTSGNTIY
TRBV7-3	12	TRBJ2-3	ASSLMTTTDTQY
TRBV19	13	TRBJ1-2	ASSFFRTANYGYT